Following are 5 T cell receptor beta chains from one sample sequenced in a study of blood T cell repertoires in COVID-19 (dated by TCRdb to the early 2020s). Receptor libraries were prepared by the immunoSEQ multiplex PCR assay. What TCRdb holds here is the immuneACCESS table cut down to in-frame rearrangements. Part of the clones is not present; checked against another copy, under half of the missing clones reflect an unresolved V gene, and the others are unexplained. This sample gives tens of thousands of clones in total; more than 60% of them show up just once. Clones ranked in the top ten supply less than 20% of the sample. Input material: peripheral blood. All receptors derive from a woman aged 50 to 60 with active or convalescent COVID-19.

This chain uses TRBV7-9 with TRBJ1-5; 8 bases are shared with TRBD1. The CDR3 totals 13 residues. The germline V gene has CDR1 SEHNR and CDR2 FQNEAQ (reference sequence). Trimming at V came to 4 bases and at J to 11 bases, leaving 7 bases not matched to a gene. CDR3 sequence (DNA): TGTGCCAGCAGCTCGGACAGGGTTTTGGCCCAGCATTTT. Its translation is CASSSDRVLAQHF. The entire variable domain, with the rest obtained from reference TRBV7-9 and TRBJ1-5, is as follows: DTGVSQNPRHKITKRGQNVTFRCDPISEHNRLYWYRQTLGQGPEFLTYFQNEAQLEKSRLLSDRFSAERPKGSFSTLEIQRTEQGDSAMYLCASSSDRVLAQHFGDGTRLSIL.

V usage is TRBV10-3 and J usage is TRBJ1-1; possibly TRBD1 for D (5 bases). CDR1 and CDR2 (germline): ENHRY, SYGVKD. The V end was cut by 8 bases, the J end by 5 bases, with 9 bases between. The CDR3 length is 11 residues. This CDR3 is CAISGETEAFF. CDR3 bases: TGTGCCATCTCGGGGGAGACTGAAGCTTTCTTT.

The rearrangement uses TRBV28 and TRBJ1-4; 9 nucleotides match TRBD1. Germline CDR1 MDHEN, CDR2 SYDVKM. The junction had 2 bases not matched to a gene; V was cut back by 2 bases and J by 7 bases. This CDR3 is built from 14 residues. The CDR3 sequence: CASSLAGQGEKLFF. The CDR3 coding sequence is TGTGCCAGCAGTTTAGCGGGACAGGGTGAAAAACTGTTTTTT.

This clone was recorded once. V and J are TRBV2 and TRBJ1-1; no reliable D call. Trimming cost V 11 bases and J 1 base, with 14 bases left between them. CDR1 and CDR2 from the germline V gene are SNHLY and FYNNEI. This CDR3 has 13 residues. In nucleotides, the CDR3 is TGTGCCTGCGGAAACAAGGCGAACACTGAAGCTTTCTTT. Translated: CACGNKANTEAFF.

CDR3 in amino acids: CATSGTRYEQYF. The CDR3 DNA follows: TGTGCCACCTCCGGGACACGCTACGAGCAGTACTTC. V is TRBV28 and J is TRBJ2-7, with D perhaps matching TRBD1 (6 bases). Germline V gives CDR1 MDHEN, CDR2 SYDVKM. Trimming stripped 10 bases from V and 3 bases from J, with 13 bases between. CDR3 length: 12 residues.